This T cell receptor (beta chain) was identified in a study of beta chain features in type 1 diabetes. Overall study results and limits: Naive, central memory and regulatory TCRB repertoires appeared more similar among patients than healthy donors. A pattern of fewer insertions and more deletions at VDJ junctions was seen in type 1 diabetes patients.

The authors reverse transcribed all of the isolated RNA, so sequencing captured expressed TCRB transcripts. Generated by immunoSEQ multiplex PCR, the TCRdb table keeps only in-frame clones and is missing some. This sample carries hundreds of thousands of clones, around 30% of them seen once, and the ten largest clones take 0.065%. Cell sorting via CD45RO/CCR7/CD25/CD127/CD95/CD27 was performed to obtain CD4+ naive, central memory, regulatory and stem cell-like memory cells. About this clone: Its antigen remains unknown.

This CDR3 contains 13 residues. Trimming shortened V by 3 bases and J by 2 bases, and 8 bases separated the two germline ends. The germline V gene encodes CDR1 SNHLY and CDR2 FYNNEI. This chain connects TRBV2 to TRBJ2-7; D gene unclear. This TCR derives from a man aged 18-30 years in good health. Material: naive CD4+ T cells from blood. CDR3 sequence (DNA): TGTGCCAGCAGTGACGGATTTGCCTACGAGCAGTACTTC. Protein sequence: CASSDGFAYEQYF. The full variable domain, completed using reference TRBV2 and TRBJ2-7, is EPEVTQTPSHQVTQMGQEVILRCVPISNHLYFYWYRQILGQKVEFLVSFYNNEISEKSEIFDDQFSVERPDGSNFTLKIRSTKLEDSAMYFCASSDGFAYEQYFGPGTRLTVT.